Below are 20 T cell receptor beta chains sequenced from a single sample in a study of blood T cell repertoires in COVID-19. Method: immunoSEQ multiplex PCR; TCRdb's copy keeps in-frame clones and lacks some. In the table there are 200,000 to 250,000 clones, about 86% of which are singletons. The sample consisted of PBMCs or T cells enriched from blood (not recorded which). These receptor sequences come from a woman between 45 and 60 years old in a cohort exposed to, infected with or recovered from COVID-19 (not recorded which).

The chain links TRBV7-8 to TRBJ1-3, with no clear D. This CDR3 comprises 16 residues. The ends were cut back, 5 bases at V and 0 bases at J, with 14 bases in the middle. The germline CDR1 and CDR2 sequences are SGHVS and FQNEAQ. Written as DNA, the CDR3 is TGTGCCAGCAGCCCGGCGGGCAGGACCTCTGGAAACACCATATATTTT. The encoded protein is CASSPAGRTSGNTIYF.

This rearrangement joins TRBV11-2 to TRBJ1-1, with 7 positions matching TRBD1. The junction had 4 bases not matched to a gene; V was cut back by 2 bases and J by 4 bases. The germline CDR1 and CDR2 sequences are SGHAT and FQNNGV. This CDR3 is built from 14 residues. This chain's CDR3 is CASSLRQGSTEAFF. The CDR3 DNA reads TGTGCCAGCAGCTTACGACAGGGTTCCACTGAAGCTTTCTTT.

For the CDR3, the DNA is TGTGCCAGCAGCTTATTACAGGGTGAGCAGTTCTTC. Protein product: CASSLLQGEQFF. The rearrangement joins TRBV13 to TRBJ2-1, with a tentative D call TRBD1 (6 bases). The CDR3 contains 12 residues. V shed 2 bases and J shed 9 bases, with 8 bases lying between them. The germline CDR1 and CDR2 sequences are PRHDT and FYEKMQ (reference sequence). The full variable domain, rest sourced from reference TRBV13 and TRBJ2-1, is AAGVIQSPRHLIKEKRETATLKCYPIPRHDTVYWYQQGPGQDPQFLISFYEKMQSDKGSIPDRFSAQQFSDYHSELNMSSLELGDSALYFCASSLLQGEQFFGPGTRLTVL.

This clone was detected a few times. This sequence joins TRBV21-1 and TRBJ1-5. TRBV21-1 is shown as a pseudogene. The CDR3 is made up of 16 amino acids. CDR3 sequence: CASSKRDRGTGQPQHF. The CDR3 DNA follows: TGTGCCAGCAGCAAAAGGGATCGGGGAACCGGACAGCCCCAGCATTTT.

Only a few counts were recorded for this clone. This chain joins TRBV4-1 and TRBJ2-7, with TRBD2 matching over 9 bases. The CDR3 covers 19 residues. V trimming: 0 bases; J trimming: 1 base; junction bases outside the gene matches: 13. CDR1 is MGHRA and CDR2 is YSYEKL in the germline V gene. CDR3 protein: CASSQDPASGVPRSYEQYF. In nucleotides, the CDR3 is TGCGCCAGCAGCCAAGATCCCGCTAGCGGGGTCCCGAGGTCCTACGAGCAGTACTTC.

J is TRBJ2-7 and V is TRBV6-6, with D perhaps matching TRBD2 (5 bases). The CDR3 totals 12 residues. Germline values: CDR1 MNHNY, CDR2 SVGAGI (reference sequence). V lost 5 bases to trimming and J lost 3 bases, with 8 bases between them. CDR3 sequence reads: CASSVGVYEQYF. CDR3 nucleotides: TGTGCCAGCAGTGTGGGAGTCTACGAGCAGTACTTC.

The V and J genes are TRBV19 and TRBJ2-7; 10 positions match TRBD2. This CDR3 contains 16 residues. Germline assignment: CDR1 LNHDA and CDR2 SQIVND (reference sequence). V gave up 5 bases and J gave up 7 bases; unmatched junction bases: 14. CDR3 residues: CASSSPGLARFAEQYF. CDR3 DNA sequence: TGTGCCAGTAGTTCTCCGGGACTAGCGAGATTTGCGGAGCAGTACTTC.

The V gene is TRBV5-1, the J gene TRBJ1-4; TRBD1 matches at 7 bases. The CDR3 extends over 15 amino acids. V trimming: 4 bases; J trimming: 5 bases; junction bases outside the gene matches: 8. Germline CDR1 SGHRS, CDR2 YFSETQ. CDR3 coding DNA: TGCGCCAGCAGCGTATCTGACAGGGAAAATGAAAAACTGTTTTTT. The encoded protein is CASSVSDRENEKLFF.

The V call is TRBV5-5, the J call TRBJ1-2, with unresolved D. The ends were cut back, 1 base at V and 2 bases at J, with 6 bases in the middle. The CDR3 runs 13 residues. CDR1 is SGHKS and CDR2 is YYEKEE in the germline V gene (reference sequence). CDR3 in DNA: TGTGCCAGCAGCTTGTCGGGGAACTATGGCTACACCTTC. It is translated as CASSLSGNYGYTF.

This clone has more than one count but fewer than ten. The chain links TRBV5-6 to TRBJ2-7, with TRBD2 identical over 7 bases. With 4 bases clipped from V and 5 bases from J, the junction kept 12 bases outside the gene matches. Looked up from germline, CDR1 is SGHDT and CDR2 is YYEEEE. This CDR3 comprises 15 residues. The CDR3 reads CASSPRGGGGNEQYF. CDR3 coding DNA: TGTGCCAGCAGCCCGCGGGGCGGGGGAGGGAACGAGCAGTACTTC.

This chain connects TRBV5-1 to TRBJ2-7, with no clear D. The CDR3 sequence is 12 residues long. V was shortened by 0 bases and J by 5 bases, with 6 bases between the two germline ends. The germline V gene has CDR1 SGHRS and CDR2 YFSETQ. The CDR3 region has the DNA TGCGCCAGCAGCTTGGGGCCCCACGAGCAGTACTTC. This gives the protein CASSLGPHEQYF.

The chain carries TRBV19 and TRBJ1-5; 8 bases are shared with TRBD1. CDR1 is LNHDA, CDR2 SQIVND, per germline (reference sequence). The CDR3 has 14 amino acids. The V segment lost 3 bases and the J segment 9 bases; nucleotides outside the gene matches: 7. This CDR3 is CASSMGQENGPQHF. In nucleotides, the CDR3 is TGTGCCAGTAGTATGGGACAGGAGAACGGGCCCCAGCATTTT.

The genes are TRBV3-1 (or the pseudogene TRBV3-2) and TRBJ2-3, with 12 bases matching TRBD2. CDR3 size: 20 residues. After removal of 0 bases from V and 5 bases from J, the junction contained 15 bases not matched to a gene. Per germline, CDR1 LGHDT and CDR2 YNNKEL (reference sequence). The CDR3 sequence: CASSQDFAFGLAGGKDTQYF. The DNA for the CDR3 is TGTGCCAGCAGCCAAGATTTTGCATTTGGTCTAGCGGGGGGGAAAGATACGCAGTATTTT.

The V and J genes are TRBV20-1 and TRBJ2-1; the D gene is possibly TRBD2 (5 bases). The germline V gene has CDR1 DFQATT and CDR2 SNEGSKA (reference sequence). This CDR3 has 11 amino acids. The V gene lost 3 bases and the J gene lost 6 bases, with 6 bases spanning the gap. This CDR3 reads CSARTINEQFF. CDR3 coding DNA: TGCAGTGCTAGGACTATCAATGAGCAGTTCTTC.

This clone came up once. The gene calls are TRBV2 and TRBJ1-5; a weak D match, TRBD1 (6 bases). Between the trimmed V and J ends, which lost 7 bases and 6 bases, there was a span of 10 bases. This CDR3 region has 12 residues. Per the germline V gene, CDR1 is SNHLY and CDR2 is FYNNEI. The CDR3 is CASTQGSQPQHF. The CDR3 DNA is TGTGCCAGCACCCAGGGGAGTCAGCCCCAGCATTTT. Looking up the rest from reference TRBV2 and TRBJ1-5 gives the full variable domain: EPEVTQTPSHQVTQMGQEVILRCVPISNHLYFYWYRQILGQKVEFLVSFYNNEISEKSEIFDDQFSVERPDGSNFTLKIRSTKLEDSAMYFCASTQGSQPQHFGDGTRLSIL.

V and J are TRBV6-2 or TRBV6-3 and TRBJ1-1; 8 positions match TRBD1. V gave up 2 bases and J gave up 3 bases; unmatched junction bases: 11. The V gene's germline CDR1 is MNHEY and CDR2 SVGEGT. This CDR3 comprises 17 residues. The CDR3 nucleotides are TGTGCCAGCAGTTACAGCAACGGACAGGGCTGGGACACTGAAGCTTTCTTT. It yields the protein CASSYSNGQGWDTEAFF.

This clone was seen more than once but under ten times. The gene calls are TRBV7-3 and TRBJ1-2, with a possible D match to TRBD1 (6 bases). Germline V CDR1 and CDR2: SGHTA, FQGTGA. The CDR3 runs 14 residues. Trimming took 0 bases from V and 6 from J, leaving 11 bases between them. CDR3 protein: CASSLTVRGDGYTF. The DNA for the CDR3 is TGTGCCAGCAGCTTAACGGTCAGGGGCGATGGCTACACCTTC.

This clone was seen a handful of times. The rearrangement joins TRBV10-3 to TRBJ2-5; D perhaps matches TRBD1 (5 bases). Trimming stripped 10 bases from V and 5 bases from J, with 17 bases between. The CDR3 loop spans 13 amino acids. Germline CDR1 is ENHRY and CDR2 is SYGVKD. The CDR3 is CASSPTESETQYF. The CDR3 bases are TGTGCCAGCTCTCCGACAGAGTCGGAGACCCAGTACTTC.

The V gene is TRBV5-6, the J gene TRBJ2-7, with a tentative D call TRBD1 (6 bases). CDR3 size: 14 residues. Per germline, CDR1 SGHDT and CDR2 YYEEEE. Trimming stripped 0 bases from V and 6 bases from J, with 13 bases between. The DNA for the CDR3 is TGTGCCAGCAGCTTGGTAGGTCACAGGGCCGAGCAGTACTTC. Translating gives CASSLVGHRAEQYF.

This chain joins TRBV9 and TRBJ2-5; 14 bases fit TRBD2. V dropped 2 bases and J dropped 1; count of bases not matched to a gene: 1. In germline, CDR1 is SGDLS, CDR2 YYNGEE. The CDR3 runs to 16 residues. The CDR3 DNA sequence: TGTGCCAGCAGCGTCGGGACTAGCGGGGGCCAAGAGACCCAGTACTTC. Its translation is CASSVGTSGGQETQYF. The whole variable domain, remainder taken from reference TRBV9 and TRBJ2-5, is DSGVTQTPKHLITATGQRVTLRCSPRSGDLSVYWYQQSLDQGLQFLIQYYNGEERAKGNILERFSAQQFPDLHSELNLSSLELGDSALYFCASSVGTSGGQETQYFGPGTRLLVL.